Listed here are 26 T cell receptor beta chains from one sample, sequenced in a study of Graves' ophthalmopathy and Graves' hyperthyroidism (dated by TCRdb to 2016 to 2018). This sample was sequenced with an Illumina HiSeq 2000. For repertoire sequencing, TCR beta CDR3 regions were amplified from RNA transcripts. The first round was an RT-PCR using HTBI primers with the Qiagen OneStep RT-PCR kit, and this first round was followed by a second-round multiplex PCR, then size selection and purification. In TCRdb, the public reads were trimmed at Q25 with fastp and aligned with MiXCR, with productive beta chains retained. Rows with one shared CDR3 protein collapse into an entry with the most common genes and DNA. Present in this sample are 350,000 to 450,000 distinct CDR3 sequences, approximately 20% of which were seen just once. The top ten constitute 1.6% of the sample. Sample: peripheral blood. The receptors were sampled from a woman under 30 with Graves' ophthalmopathy. Donor details come from another sample of the same person, matched by shared clones.

Many counts were recorded for this clonotype. The V and J genes are TRBV29-1 and TRBJ2-6; D is undetermined. Looked up from germline, CDR1 is SQVTM and CDR2 is ANQGSEA. This CDR3 has 15 amino acids. V was shortened by 3 bases and J by 1 base, with 10 bases between the two germline ends. The CDR3 nucleotides read TGCAGCGTTGAGAAATTAGGTTCTGGGGCCAACGTCCTGACTTTC. The encoded protein is CSVEKLGSGANVLTF. Full variable domain (outside the CDR3, taken from reference TRBV29-1 and TRBJ2-6): SAVISQKPSRDICQRGTSLTIQCQVDSQVTMMFWYRQQPGQSLTLIATANQGSEATYESGFVIDKFPISRPNLTFSTLTVSNMSPEDSSIYLCSVEKLGSGANVLTFGAGSRLTVL.

This clonotype appeared many times. This chain joins TRBV2 and TRBJ1-2; 10 bases align to TRBD1. The CDR3 is 14 residues long. V lost 7 bases to trimming and J lost 6 bases; unmatched junction nucleotides: 8. In germline, CDR1 is SNHLY, CDR2 FYNNEI. CDR3 protein: CASIRGDRGDGYTF. CDR3 sequence (DNA): TGTGCCAGCATCAGGGGGGACAGGGGTGATGGCTACACCTTC.

This clonotype was counted many times. The chain is built from TRBV12-3 or TRBV12-4 and TRBJ1-2, with 12 bases that match TRBD1. The CDR3 length is 16 residues. V shed 5 bases, J shed 3 bases, and the junction held 7 bases outside the gene matches. This chain's CDR3 is CASSGTGGDFHYGYTF. Here the CDR3 DNA reads TGTGCCAGCAGTGGGACAGGGGGCGATTTTCACTATGGCTACACCTTC.

This clonotype was recorded many times. The V call is TRBV6-2 or TRBV6-3, the J call TRBJ2-7; tentatively, D is TRBD1 (5 bases). Germline V gives CDR1 MNHEY, CDR2 SVGEGT. The CDR3 loop spans 17 amino acids. The V and J ends lost 1 base and 0 bases respectively, with 16 bases between them. CDR3 nucleotide sequence: TGTGCCAGCAGTTACTTCAGGGTAGCTTTGAGCTCCTACGAGCAGTACTTC. Translation: CASSYFRVALSSYEQYF.

In this sample, this clonotype turned up many times. The J gene is TRBJ1-1, the V gene TRBV9; no reliable D call. Germline loops: CDR1 SGDLS, CDR2 YYNGEE. V shed 7 bases and J shed 0 bases, with 7 bases lying between them. CDR3 size: 12 residues. The CDR3 nucleotides are TGTGCCAGCGGAGGGATGAACACTGAAGCTTTCTTT. This translates into CASGGMNTEAFF.

This clonotype was seen many times. The chain uses TRBV30 and TRBJ1-2; D ambiguous. This CDR3 contains 11 residues. The V end was cut by 3 bases, the J end by 4 bases, with 6 bases between. The germline V gene has CDR1 GTSNPN and CDR2 SVGIG (reference sequence). The CDR3 here is CAWRGFYGYTF. CDR3 DNA: TGTGCCTGGAGGGGGTTCTATGGCTACACCTTC.

This clonotype was seen repeatedly, ten times or more. The genes are TRBV12-3 or TRBV12-4 and TRBJ2-4; D may be TRBD1 or TRBD2 (5 bases each). Trimming left V 4 bases short and J 2 bases short, with 12 bases between. The CDR3 extends over 15 amino acids. The CDR3, as DNA: TGTGCCAGCAGTTCGACGGGACCGTCCAAAAACATTCAGTACTTC. It specifies CASSSTGPSKNIQYF.

This clonotype was recorded many times. This chain connects TRBV29-1 to TRBJ2-7; 7 nucleotides match TRBD1. There are 11 residues in the CDR3. J gave up 7 bases and V 6 bases, and 6 bases lay outside the gene matches. Looked up from germline, CDR1 is SQVTM and CDR2 is ANQGSEA. This chain's CDR3 is CSVETGSEQYF. CDR3 sequence (DNA): TGCAGCGTAGAGACAGGGTCAGAGCAGTACTTC.

This clonotype was found many times. This sequence joins TRBV20-1 and TRBJ2-7, with 12 bases lining up with TRBD2. Germline V gives CDR1 DFQATT, CDR2 SNEGSKA (reference sequence). Trimming took 3 bases from V and 3 from J; bases not matched to a gene: 9. The CDR3 is 16 amino acids. CDR3 region: CSASLAGGPGVYEQYF. In DNA, the CDR3 is TGCAGTGCTAGTCTAGCGGGAGGGCCGGGAGTCTACGAGCAGTACTTC.

The chain joins TRBV7-8 to TRBJ2-5, with D perhaps assigned TRBD1 or TRBD2 (5 bases each). The CDR3 runs to 17 residues. V was clipped by 1 base and J by 4 bases, with 19 bases between them. Germline values: CDR1 SGHVS, CDR2 FQNEAQ. The CDR3 loop is CASSLVGGSLGGETQYF. The CDR3 bases are TGTGCCAGCAGCTTAGTTGGGGGTAGTTTAGGCGGAGAGACCCAGTACTTC.

In this sample, this clonotype turned up many times. V is TRBV29-1 and J is TRBJ1-1; D perhaps matches TRBD1 (6 bases). The CDR3 covers 16 residues. The germline V gene has CDR1 SQVTM and CDR2 ANQGSEA. With 6 bases removed from V and 3 bases from J, the gap between germline ends came to 23 bases. CDR3 coding DNA: TGCAGCGTACCCCTCGGGAGGGGGGTGTCGGACACTGAAGCTTTCTTT. Its translation: CSVPLGRGVSDTEAFF.

The genes are TRBV12-3 or TRBV12-4 and TRBJ2-5, with a weak D call TRBD1 (6 bases). The CDR3 totals 14 residues. Trimming took off 5 bases at V and 1 base at J, with 11 bases between the two ends. The CDR3 is CASSGGHSQETQYF. CDR3 nucleotides: TGTGCCAGCAGTGGGGGACACTCCCAAGAGACCCAGTACTTC.

This clonotype was seen ten or more times. This sequence joins TRBV28 and TRBJ1-2; 7 bases map to TRBD1. Germline V lookup: CDR1 MDHEN, CDR2 SYDVKM. V was pared by 5 bases and J by 4 bases, with 13 bases of the junction left unmatched. The CDR3 has 16 residues. The CDR3 sequence is CASSVPPQGVAYGYTF. The CDR3, as DNA: TGTGCCAGCAGTGTACCCCCGCAGGGGGTTGCCTATGGCTACACCTTC.

In its sample, this clonotype was seen many times. A much larger clonotype is one base distant, so this may be a read error. The V call is TRBV27, the J call TRBJ2-5; D is possibly TRBD1 (5 bases). Germline loops: CDR1 MNHEY, CDR2 SMNVEV (reference sequence). The CDR3 is 14 amino acids. The CDR3 bases are TGTACCAGCAGGGCACATACCCAACAAGAGACCCAGTACTTC. It specifies CTSRAHTQQETQYF.

This clonotype has at least ten counts. This sequence joins TRBV29-1 and TRBJ2-2; the match to TRBD2 covers 9 bases. Germline-derived CDR1 and CDR2 are SQVTM and ANQGSEA. The J segment lost 1 base and the V segment lost 4 bases, leaving 1 base of the junction unmatched. There are 14 residues in the CDR3. The CDR3 region is CSVALAGNTGELFF. DNA of the CDR3: TGCAGCGTTGCACTAGCGGGGAACACCGGGGAGCTGTTTTTT.

This clonotype has at least ten counts. The chain recombines TRBV5-1 with TRBJ1-3, with D unclear. This CDR3 is built from 13 residues. Germline lookup yields CDR1 SGHRS and CDR2 YFSETQ. V dropped 2 bases and J dropped 3 bases, with 6 bases sitting between them. CDR3 protein: CASSLWIGNTIYF. Written as DNA, the CDR3 is TGCGCCAGCAGCTTATGGATTGGAAACACCATATATTTT.

This clonotype came up many times. V gene TRBV6-1 combines with J gene TRBJ1-3, with TRBD1 matching over 10 bases. CDR3 size: 16 residues. After removal of 6 bases from V and 3 bases from J, the junction contained 8 bases not matched to a gene. Looked up from germline, CDR1 is MNHNS and CDR2 is SASEGT. CDR3 amino acids: CASRGTGVRGGNTIYF. For the CDR3, the DNA is TGTGCCAGCAGGGGGACAGGGGTCCGAGGTGGAAACACCATATATTTT.

This clonotype was detected ten times or more. V usage is TRBV6-1 and J usage is TRBJ2-7; TRBD1 or TRBD2 may be the D gene (5 bases each). Trimming took off 6 bases at V and 1 base at J, with 10 bases between the two ends. The CDR3 is 13 amino acids. Germline V CDR1 and CDR2: MNHNS, SASEGT. CDR3 nucleotides: TGTGCCAGCAGCACCGGGGCATCCTACGAGCAGTACTTC. Its translation is CASSTGASYEQYF.

This clonotype was counted only a few times. V usage is TRBV6-2 or TRBV6-3 and J usage is TRBJ1-1, with 7 bases aligning to TRBD1. The CDR3 extends over 15 amino acids. The trim removed 5 bases at V and 3 bases at J, leaving 9 bases unmatched. Germline values: CDR1 MNHEY, CDR2 SVGEGT. This chain's CDR3 is CASSTDDRAYTEAFF. Here the CDR3 DNA reads TGTGCCAGCAGTACAGACGACAGGGCCTACACTGAAGCTTTCTTT.

This clonotype was seen at least ten times. V is TRBV6-1 and J is TRBJ2-5, with D unclear. Looked up from germline, CDR1 is MNHNS and CDR2 is SASEGT. The CDR3 runs to 16 residues. V lost 4 bases and J lost 4, with 19 bases in between. This CDR3 reads CASSVRALGWLETQYF. CDR3 nucleotide sequence: TGTGCCAGCAGTGTTCGGGCCCTCGGGTGGTTAGAGACCCAGTACTTC.

The chain uses TRBV15 and TRBJ2-5; no firm D call. The CDR3 length is 14 residues. The V end lost 1 base, the J end lost 1 base, and 7 bases lay between the germline ends. Germline V gene lookup returns CDR1 LNHNV and CDR2 YYDKDF (reference sequence). CDR3 protein: CATSRGLVQETQYF. CDR3 bases: TGTGCCACCAGCAGAGGACTGGTCCAAGAGACCCAGTACTTC.

The rearrangement joins TRBV2 to TRBJ1-1; D unresolved. Germline V gives CDR1 SNHLY, CDR2 FYNNEI. V lost 4 bases and J lost 3, with 12 bases in between. The CDR3 contains 14 residues. The CDR3 loop is CASSAPGLDTEAFF. DNA of the CDR3: TGTGCCAGCAGTGCTCCTGGGTTGGACACTGAAGCTTTCTTT.

This clonotype was found many times. J is TRBJ1-2 and V is TRBV6-1; no firm D call. CDR1 is MNHNS, CDR2 SASEGT, per germline. V was trimmed by 4 bases and J by 4 bases, leaving 13 bases between them. The CDR3 is made up of 14 amino acids. The CDR3 coding sequence is TGTGCCAGCAGTGCTCAGGATCTTAGCTATGGCTACACCTTC. This gives the protein CASSAQDLSYGYTF.

The genes are TRBV6-5 and TRBJ1-1; D is undetermined. CDR1 MNHEY and CDR2 SVGAGI come from the germline V gene. The CDR3 consists of 13 residues. The V end lost 6 bases, the J end lost 3 bases, and 11 bases lay between the germline ends. The CDR3 DNA sequence: TGTGCCAGCAGACTCGACCGGGACACTGAAGCTTTCTTT. Its protein is CASRLDRDTEAFF.

This clonotype was counted many times. V usage is TRBV7-2 and J usage is TRBJ1-2, with TRBD1 identical over 8 bases. The CDR3 has 13 residues. Germline trimming cut 2 bases from V and 6 bases from J; bases unmatched to any gene: 2. Looked up from germline, CDR1 is SGHTA and CDR2 is FQGNSA. The CDR3 DNA follows: TGTGCCAGCAGCTTACTGGGACAGGATGGCTACACCTTC. It translates to CASSLLGQDGYTF. The full variable domain, rest sourced from reference TRBV7-2 and TRBJ1-2, is GAGVSQSPSNKVTEKGKDVELRCDPISGHTALYWYRQSLGQGLEFLIYFQGNSAPDKSGLPSDRFSAERTGGSVSTLTIQRTQQEDSAVYLCASSLLGQDGYTFGSGTRLTVV.

V usage is TRBV28 and J usage is TRBJ1-3; weak D call: TRBD1 (6 bases). V was clipped by 4 bases and J by 4 bases, with 17 bases between them. The CDR3 has 16 amino acids. The germline V gene has CDR1 MDHEN and CDR2 SYDVKM. Here the CDR3 DNA reads TGTGCCAGCAGTTCCCCGAGGGGGGGAGCCGGAAACACCATATATTTT. The encoded protein is CASSSPRGGAGNTIYF.